The clone carrying this T cell receptor (beta chain) was seen many times. Its antigen is not identified. The data belong to a study of human T cells and chemical hapten exposure. The CDR3 covers 16 residues. The germline V gene has CDR1 MNHNY and CDR2 SVGAGI (reference sequence). Trimming took 2 bases from V and 6 from J, leaving 17 bases between them. Study-wide points: Clustering by CDR3 similarity yielded significantly more large clusters from expanded TCRs than controls.

The study used a library that attached unique molecular identifiers to individual cDNA molecules. Each CDR3 protein is one row after TCRdb ran MiXCR on the RACE reads. The sample gives about 400,000 distinct CDR3 sequences, just under 6.5% of which show up once; around 6.1% is in the top ten. Sample time point: patch test 2, 6 weeks after DPC sensitization. Noted treatment: therapeutic diphenylcyclopropenone sensitization with weekly scalp DPC. Donors were 18 to 70-year-old alopecia patients suitable for DPC. This TCR came from a woman aged 18-29 years with alopecia areata. Some clones in this sample may be carry-over from other donors' samples. The chain combines TRBV6-6 with TRBJ2-4, with a possible D match to TRBD2 (7 bases). Specimen: whole blood, collected in connection with sensitization to the hapten diphenylcyclopropenone (DPC). The CDR3 here is CASSYRGGAKGNIQYF. Here the CDR3 DNA reads TGTGCCAGCAGTTACAGGGGGGGGGCGAAGGGAAACATTCAGTACTTC.